This T cell receptor (beta chain) was sequenced during a study of T-cell memory formation after mild COVID-19. Study overall: Each donor largely had its own TCR clusters. Points from the study as a whole: Several responding clones turned up in pre-infection memory, indicating that cross-reactive memory may have taken part.

The sample holds a few counts of this clonotype. Its specificity is not known. It was 5'RACE with constant-segment primers that produced the TCR alpha and TCR beta cDNA libraries, which carried sample barcodes and UMIs. TCRdb reprocessed the 5' RACE reads with MiXCR, giving one entry per CDR3 protein. Altogether a few hundred thousand distinct CDR3 sequences are present, roughly a quarter being singletons, with the ten largest covering 7.5% to 10%. The V segment lost 4 bases and the J segment 0 bases; nucleotides outside the gene matches: 8. Germline V gene data show CDR1 as SGHDT and CDR2 as YYEEEE. This CDR3 region has 17 residues.

The V and J genes are TRBV5-6 and TRBJ2-3; the match to TRBD2 covers 10 bases. This clonotype was sampled from an adult woman who had mild COVID-19 (a few samples of this study predate the infection). Cell type and time point are not known. Sequenced material: PBMCs or a T cell subset sorted from them (not recorded which). The CDR3 coding sequence is TGTGCCAGCAGCCCACTAGCGGGGACAATTAGCACAGATACGCAGTATTTT. Its translation: CASSPLAGTISTDTQYF.